Listed below are T cell receptor beta chains from one sample, sequenced in a study of cytomegalovirus exposure and HLA in healthy donors. Measured with immunoSEQ multiplex PCR; TCRdb has only the in-frame clones, and not every one. The table includes 150,000 to 200,000 clones, roughly 80% detected once. Material: PBMCs. The receptors derive from a female donor in good health and CMV-seronegative. CDR3s include the opening cysteine and the closing phenylalanine or tryptophan. The D gene is left open where the match is weak. Some rows have no size entry. The others give once, few or many, or a class for an expanded clone.

clone_size	v_call	d_call	j_call	cdr3_nt	cdr3_aa
once	TRBV6-5	-	TRBJ1-2	TGTGCCAGCAGTTACCTGGACAGCTATGGCTACACCTTC	CASSYLDSYGYTF
-	TRBV28	TRBD1	TRBJ1-5	TGTGCCAGCCACGGATACAGGGGGAAGAGCAATCAGCCCCAGCATTTT	CASHGYRGKSNQPQHF
few	TRBV6-4	-	TRBJ2-7	TGTGCCAGCAAGGACAGTCATTTAGAGAACGGCGAGCAGTACTTC	CASKDSHLENGEQYF
-	TRBV7-7	TRBD1	TRBJ1-4	TGTGCTAGCAGCTTGGACAGGAATGAAAAACTGTTTTTT	CASSLDRNEKLFF
-	TRBV7-8	TRBD1	TRBJ1-1	TGTGCCAGCAGCTTAGCGCCAGGGGGCATTGAAGCTTTCTTT	CASSLAPGGIEAFF
-	TRBV10-3	TRBD1	TRBJ1-2	TGTGCCATCAGCTTAGCCCGGGACAGGTCTGATTATGGCTACACCTTC	CAISLARDRSDYGYTF
-	TRBV19	TRBD1	TRBJ1-2	TGTGCCAGTAGTTTGACAGGGGGCGGCTATGGCTACACCTTC	CASSLTGGGYGYTF
-	TRBV4-3	-	TRBJ2-1	TGCGCCAGCAGCCAAGATGGAACGGGGAAATACTACAATGAGCAGTTCTTC	CASSQDGTGKYYNEQFF
few	TRBV20-1	TRBD1	TRBJ1-1	TGCAGTGCTGCTGACAGGGTTCAAACTTTCTTT	CSAADRVQTFF
-	TRBV2	TRBD1	TRBJ1-2	TGTGCCAGCAGGGGACAGGGGGCAAATGGCTACACCTTC	CASRGQGANGYTF
-	TRBV30	TRBD1	TRBJ1-1	TGTGCCTGGGCCTTAGGGGGCGAAACTGAAGCTTTCTTT	CAWALGGETEAFF
-	TRBV1	-	TRBJ2-2	TGCACCAGCAGGCGGCGGACAAGGGTAGGTATCGGGGAGCTGTTTTTT	CTSRRRTRVGIGELFF
-	TRBV28	TRBD2	TRBJ2-7	TGTGCCAGCAGTCGGACTAGCGGGAGCAACGAGCAGTACTTC	CASSRTSGSNEQYF
few	TRBV7-8	TRBD2	TRBJ2-7	TGTGCCAGCAGCTTAGCCTTTGGGCGGGAGAGCTCCTACGAGCAGTACTTC	CASSLAFGRESSYEQYF
-	TRBV6-6	-	TRBJ1-2	TGTGCCAGCAGTTACTTCGAGGTGGTAGATGGCTACACCTTC	CASSYFEVVDGYTF
once	TRBV7-6	TRBD2	TRBJ2-7	TGTGCCAGCAGCGCGAGCGGGAGGGCCATATACGAGCAGTACTTC	CASSASGRAIYEQYF
-	TRBV6-5	-	TRBJ1-1	TGTGCCAGCAGTTACTCGACAAGGACTGAAGCTTTCTTT	CASSYSTRTEAFF
-	TRBV5-1	-	TRBJ1-6	TGCGCCAGCAGCCCCCAGGAAAACTATAATTCACCCCTCCACTTT	CASSPQENYNSPLHF
-	TRBV7-3	-	TRBJ2-2	TGTGCCAGCAGCTTAATGGGACAGAACACCGGGGAGCTGTTTTTT	CASSLMGQNTGELFF
-	TRBV6-4	-	TRBJ1-2	TGTGCCAGCAGTGACCCGGGGATCGGGGTTGGCTACACCTTC	CASSDPGIGVGYTF
once	TRBV30	-	TRBJ1-2	TGTGCCTGGTCGTTCGGAGGGGCTAACTATGGCTACACCTTC	CAWSFGGANYGYTF
-	TRBV7-2	-	TRBJ2-2	TGTGCCAGCAGCTTACGACTAGGGAATACCGGGGAGCTGTTTTTT	CASSLRLGNTGELFF
-	TRBV30	-	TRBJ2-1	TGTGCCTGGTCTGCGTACAATGAGCAGTTCTTC	CAWSAYNEQFF
-	TRBV6-5	TRBD1	TRBJ1-1	TGTGCCAGCAGTTACTCGAGGGGGACAGAGAAAGCTTTCTTT	CASSYSRGTEKAFF
once	TRBV16	-	TRBJ2-1	TGTGCCAGCAGCCAATGGGTACACGGACAGATCAACAATGAGCAGTTCTTC	CASSQWVHGQINNEQFF
-	TRBV7-2	TRBD2	TRBJ2-5	TGTGCCAGCAGCTTAGTCGGGCTAGCGGGGCAAGAGACCCAGTACTTC	CASSLVGLAGQETQYF
few	TRBV5-4	-	TRBJ2-7	TGTGCCAGCAGACCTCGGTCAGGGATGTACAACGAGCAGTACTTC	CASRPRSGMYNEQYF
-	TRBV6-5	-	TRBJ2-2	TGTGCCAGCAGTTACCTGGACACCTCGAACACCGGGGAGCTGTTTTTT	CASSYLDTSNTGELFF
-	TRBV28	TRBD2	TRBJ2-5	TGTGCCAGCAGTCCGGGGGGGCAGGGGGAGACCCAGTACTTC	CASSPGGQGETQYF
-	TRBV28	-	TRBJ1-1	TGTGCCACGCTCCTGCCGGACAGAACAAACACTGAAGCTTTCTTT	CATLLPDRTNTEAFF
-	TRBV30	-	TRBJ1-4	TGTGCCTGGAGAGATATTACCCAGGGAATTGGTGAAAAACTGTTTTTT	CAWRDITQGIGEKLFF
-	TRBV5-6	-	TRBJ1-1	TGTGCCAGCAGCTTTCTAGGCAGATCGAACACTGAAGCTTTCTTT	CASSFLGRSNTEAFF
few	TRBV7-9	-	TRBJ1-2	TGTGCCAGCAGCTTATACACAGAATCTAACTATGGCTACACCTTC	CASSLYTESNYGYTF
once	TRBV28	-	TRBJ1-2	TGTGCCAGCAGTTTGACCGAGGACCGGGGCTATGGCTACACCTTC	CASSLTEDRGYGYTF
-	TRBV7-9	-	TRBJ2-7	TGTGCCAGCAGCGCAGCCTACGAGCAGTACTTC	CASSAAYEQYF
-	TRBV19	-	TRBJ1-5	TGTGCCAGTAGTGAGACAGGCAATCAGCCCCAGCATTTT	CASSETGNQPQHF
few	TRBV7-9	-	TRBJ1-1	TGTGCCAGCAGCGCCAACGGACTTTCGAACACTGAAGCTTTCTTT	CASSANGLSNTEAFF
-	TRBV6-6	TRBD2	TRBJ2-3	TGTGCCAGCAGCGAGGCGGGGGGCACAGATACGCAGTATTTT	CASSEAGGTDTQYF
-	TRBV6-1	TRBD2	TRBJ2-1	TGTGCCAGCAGTGAAATGGGACTACTTGGCTCTGAGCAGTTCTTC	CASSEMGLLGSEQFF
-	TRBV5-6	-	TRBJ1-1	TGTGCCAGCAGCCCTTACGGGGGTCCGTCGAGCACTGAAGCTTTCTTT	CASSPYGGPSSTEAFF
once	TRBV2	TRBD1	TRBJ1-2	TGTGCCAGCAGTCCAGAGGCAGGGGGCAAGACTGGCTACACCTTC	CASSPEAGGKTGYTF
-	TRBV28	-	TRBJ1-4	TGTGCCAGCAGTACACCGACAGCCCTGAAGGAAAAACTGTTTTTT	CASSTPTALKEKLFF
-	TRBV28	-	TRBJ1-2	TGTGCCAGCAGTTTATCGGCAGGGAGGGACTATGGCTACACCTTC	CASSLSAGRDYGYTF
-	TRBV28	TRBD1	TRBJ1-1	TGTGCCAGCAGTTCCTCCGGACAGGGCGGATGGAACACTGAAGCTTTCTTT	CASSSSGQGGWNTEAFF
-	TRBV28	-	TRBJ2-4	TGTGCCAGCAGTTTACTAGCCAAAAACATTCAGTACTTC	CASSLLAKNIQYF